Described below is a single TCR beta chain sequence and its context. Per the original data handling: Reference gene primer amplification yielded estimated nucleated cell counts. Sequencing used immunoSEQ multiplex PCR; TCRdb keeps in-frame clones, though not all of them. From that table come the V and J calls and clone size; the DNA was used to work out D and trimming. The sample consists of about 36,000 clones, approximately 78% of them appearing once. The sample belongs to a study of blood T cell repertoires in COVID-19. For the study at large: Acute and convalescent COVID-19 specimens originated in the United States, Italy and Spain. Nucleic acid was either cDNA or gDNA, and it came from T cells, B-cell-depleted T cells, or PBMCs.

This CDR3 is 17 amino acids long. V was trimmed by 0 bases and J by 4 bases, leaving 15 bases between them. Germline-derived CDR1 and CDR2 are MNHEY and SVGEGT. Sequences were obtained from peripheral blood. The chain couples TRBV6-2 or TRBV6-3 to TRBJ1-4; weak D call: TRBD1 (5 bases). The TCR was taken from a man between 60 and 75 years old with acute or convalescent COVID-19. The CDR3, as DNA: TGTGCCAGCAGTTACTCTCTGGTAGGGGCCGGTAATGAAAAACTGTTTTTT. This translates into CASSYSLVGAGNEKLFF.